Below, one TCR beta chain is given with its context. Its antigen is currently unknown. V lost 4 bases and J 5 bases, leaving 6 bases between the germline ends. CDR3 length: 13 residues. CDR1 is MNHNY and CDR2 is SVGAGI in the germline V gene (reference sequence). These data come from a study of naive and memory T cell subsets. Study-level findings and limits: Naive and memory subsets had different power law exponents for TCR abundance. In naive cells, over 95% of TCR sequences were seen only once. Especially in CD8 cells, naive repertoires contained a few larger clonotypes, possibly CD45RA-re-expressing memory cells.

Two oligonucleotides, mixed equimolar, formed the beta constant-region primer covering TRBC1 and TRBC2. Ligated cDNA was amplified by four rounds of PCR with nested alpha and beta constant-region primers and SP2. TCRdb re-derived calls from the UMI-ligation and nested PCR reads in MiXCR, one entry per CDR3 protein. This repertoire shows tens of thousands of distinct CDR3 sequences, around 11% found once; its top ten account for approximately 0.14%. Sequenced input: naive CD4+ T cells from blood. The sequence derives from a human donor in good health. The genes are TRBV6-6 and TRBJ1-6; D gene ambiguous. In DNA, the CDR3 is TGTGCCAGCAGTTCTCGGGATAATTCACCCCTCCACTTT. As protein: CASSSRDNSPLHF.